The clone carrying this TCR beta chain was counted a few times. Its target is unknown. Between the trimmed V and J ends, which lost 2 bases and 7 bases, there was a span of 11 bases. The CDR3 is made up of 14 amino acids. The germline V gene encodes CDR1 SGHTA and CDR2 FQGNSA. This entry belongs to a study of beta chain features in type 1 diabetes. On the study more broadly: The examined sorted cells totaled about 110 million across samples. Study-level results: VDJ junctions from patients with type 1 diabetes contained fewer insertions and more deletions. People with Type 1 diabetes carried modestly yet significantly shorter TCRB CDR3s in all four CD4+ subsets. It was among patients, rather than healthy donors, that naive, central memory and Treg TCRB repertoires appeared more similar.

Expressed TCRB transcripts were sequenced after all isolated RNA was converted to cDNA. TCRdb keeps only in-frame clones here, not all; method: immunoSEQ multiplex PCR. The sample holds tens of thousands of clones; approximately 52% are singletons and the top ten take about 2.4%. The TCR sequence derives from a woman aged 40-49 years with type 1 diabetes. The rearrangement joins TRBV7-2 to TRBJ1-4; D not certain. The sample was Tregs from blood. CDR3 region: CASSLRQGGEKLFF. CDR3 coding DNA: TGTGCCAGCAGCTTACGTCAAGGAGGTGAAAAACTGTTTTTT.